This passage covers 20 T cell receptor beta chains from one sample sequenced in a study of patients and donors after allogeneic stem cell transplantation (dated by TCRdb to about 2020). Library construction relied on RT-PCR. Sequencing was performed on a NextSeq 550. Using fastp at Q25 and MiXCR, TCRdb reprocessed the public reads and kept productive beta chains. CDR3 protein duplicates are merged, each entry listing the most common genes and DNA. The sample contains 150,000 or so distinct CDR3 sequences, approximately 24% of them found a single time. The top ten hold roughly 25% of the sample. The sample consisted of blood, either unsorted or a sorted T cell fraction (not recorded which). These receptors were collected from a human donor who was either an allogeneic HSCT recipient or a stem cell or donor lymphocyte infusion donor (not recorded which). It is not recorded whose cells these are; they may come from a transplant donor.

This chain links TRBV5-1 with TRBJ1-2; TRBD1 aligns across 7 bases. V shed 1 base and J 0 bases; nucleotides not matched to a gene: 9. Germline V gene data show CDR1 as SGHRS and CDR2 as YFSETQ. The CDR3 loop spans 17 amino acids. As DNA, the CDR3 is TGCGCCAGCAGCTTGAGTGGGACAGCGGGTGCTAACTATGGCTACACCTTC. Encoded protein: CASSLSGTAGANYGYTF.

This chain joins TRBV5-1 and TRBJ1-2; weak D call: TRBD1 (6 bases). V was pared by 2 bases and J by 5 bases, with 10 bases between. CDR3 length: 13 residues. CDR1 is SGHRS and CDR2 is YFSETQ in the germline V gene. DNA of the CDR3: TGCGCCAGCAGCTTAGGACAGCAATATGGCTACACCTTC. Encoded protein: CASSLGQQYGYTF.

The CDR3 DNA is TGCGCCAGCAGGGACAGTGGAAGTTACAATGAGCAGTTCTTC. Protein sequence: CASRDSGSYNEQFF. The genes are TRBV5-1 and TRBJ2-1; weak D call: TRBD1 (6 bases). Germline CDR1 reads SGHRS; CDR2 reads YFSETQ. The CDR3 has 14 residues. V lost 5 bases, J lost 4 bases, and 13 bases lay in between.

This clonotype was counted between two and nine times. The chain employs TRBV4-3 and TRBJ1-2; unclear D gene. The CDR3 contains 16 residues. Germline values: CDR1 LGHNA, CDR2 YSLEER. Trimming removed 3 bases at V and 0 bases at J, with 14 bases between. CDR3 protein: CASSQSLYLTNYGYTF. Written as DNA, the CDR3 is TGCGCCAGCAGCCAGAGCTTGTACCTGACTAACTATGGCTACACCTTC.

The chain employs TRBV20-1 and TRBJ2-7; D is unclear. This CDR3 is built from 14 residues. The ends were cut back, 6 bases at V and 1 base at J, with 16 bases in the middle. The germline CDR1 and CDR2 sequences are DFQATT and SNEGSKA (reference sequence). CDR3 region: CSARPPRLSYEQYF. DNA of the CDR3: TGCAGTGCCAGACCGCCCCGGCTTTCCTACGAGCAGTACTTC.

The chain recombines TRBV25-1 with TRBJ1-1; D perhaps matches TRBD1 (5 bases). There are 13 residues in the CDR3. CDR1 MGHDK and CDR2 SYGVNS come from the germline V gene. V was trimmed by 6 bases and J by 5 bases, leaving 13 bases between them. CDR3 coding DNA: TGTGCCAGCAGCGCAGGGATGGAGACTGAAGCTTTCTTT. Its protein is CASSAGMETEAFF. The full variable domain, its missing parts supplied by reference TRBV25-1 and TRBJ1-1, is EADIYQTPRYLVIGTGKKITLECSQTMGHDKMYWYQQDPGMELHLIHYSYGVNSTEKGDLSSESTVSRIRTEHFPLTLESARPSHTSQYLCASSAGMETEAFFGQGTRLTVV.

V and J are TRBV5-6 and TRBJ2-7; the D gene is possibly TRBD2 (6 bases). This CDR3 is built from 14 residues. The germline CDR1 and CDR2 sequences are SGHDT and YYEEEE. V shed 2 bases and J shed 1 base, with 10 bases lying between them. The CDR3, as DNA: TGTGCCAGCAGCTTCACGGGGGATTCCTACGAGCAGTACTTC. Amino acid sequence: CASSFTGDSYEQYF.

V is TRBV12-3 or TRBV12-4 and J is TRBJ2-1, with a possible D match to TRBD2 (5 bases). The germline V and J ends were trimmed by 2 bases and 7 bases, with 15 bases remaining between them. The length of the CDR3 is 15 residues. The chain's CDR3 is CASSLFIVRENEQFF. The DNA for the CDR3 is TGTGCCAGCAGTTTATTCATCGTGAGGGAGAATGAGCAGTTCTTC.

The chain employs TRBV30 and TRBJ1-2; 7 bases align to TRBD1. The CDR3 sequence is 13 residues long. V shed 7 bases, J shed 4 bases, and the junction held 9 bases outside the gene matches. Germline lookup yields CDR1 GTSNPN and CDR2 SVGIG (reference sequence). This CDR3 is CASDRPEGYGYTF. As DNA, the CDR3 is TGTGCCTCGGACAGGCCTGAGGGCTATGGCTACACCTTC.

This clonotype was detected only a few times. This sequence joins TRBV9 and TRBJ2-1; D remains ambiguous. Trimming removed 0 bases from V and 0 bases from J, with 13 bases in between. In germline, CDR1 is SGDLS, CDR2 YYNGEE. This CDR3 comprises 17 residues. The CDR3 nucleotides read TGTGCCAGCAGCGTAGGCGCAGGCCTGAGCTCCTACAATGAGCAGTTCTTC. It yields the protein CASSVGAGLSSYNEQFF.

The chain couples TRBV4-1 to TRBJ2-3; 14 nucleotides agree with TRBD2. The V segment lost 4 bases and the J segment 3 bases; nucleotides outside the gene matches: 6. From germline, CDR1 is MGHRA and CDR2 YSYEKL. This CDR3 contains 17 residues. This CDR3 is CASSLRLAGGPTDTQYF. DNA of the CDR3: TGCGCCAGCAGCCTACGACTAGCGGGGGGGCCAACAGATACGCAGTATTTT.

The CDR3 DNA follows: TGTGCCAGCAGCCAGAGGACCGATCAGAATGAAAAACTGTTTTTT. This gives the protein CASSQRTDQNEKLFF. The J gene is TRBJ1-4, the V gene TRBV3-1; D unclear. The CDR3 length is 15 residues. Germline V gene sequence: CDR1 LGHDT, CDR2 YNNKEL (reference sequence). V was cut by 3 bases and J by 5 bases, with 13 bases left in between.

The CDR3 here is CSARRTSYEQYF. The CDR3 DNA is TGCAGTGCTAGAAGGACCTCCTACGAGCAGTACTTC. This chain joins TRBV20-1 and TRBJ2-7; no firm D call. Germline CDR1 DFQATT, CDR2 SNEGSKA (reference sequence). This CDR3 comprises 12 residues. The V gene lost 2 bases and the J gene lost 0 bases, with 5 bases spanning the gap.

This chain joins TRBV6-2 or TRBV6-3 and TRBJ1-5, with 8 bases fitting TRBD1. After removal of 0 bases from V and 5 bases from J, the junction contained 15 bases not matched to a gene. Germline V gene sequence: CDR1 MNHEY, CDR2 SVGEGT. The CDR3 is 19 amino acids. The CDR3 is CASSYSKEQGGLGDQPQHF. As DNA, the CDR3 is TGTGCCAGCAGTTACTCGAAGGAACAGGGGGGTCTCGGAGATCAGCCCCAGCATTTT.

This chain uses TRBV5-1 with TRBJ1-2; 7 positions match TRBD1. J gave up 4 bases and V 3 bases, and 9 bases lay outside the gene matches. CDR1 is SGHRS and CDR2 is YFSETQ in the germline V gene. CDR3 length equals 15 residues. In DNA form, the CDR3 reads TGCGCCAGCAGCTCGACCCTGGGACAGATCTATGGCTACACCTTC. Translated, it gives CASSSTLGQIYGYTF. Full variable domain (rest looked up from reference TRBV5-1 and TRBJ1-2): KAGVTQTPRYLIKTRGQQVTLSCSPISGHRSVSWYQQTPGQGLQFLFEYFSETQRNKGNFPGRFSGRQFSNSRSEMNVSTLELGDSALYLCASSSTLGQIYGYTFGSGTRLTVV.

The rearrangement joins TRBV20-1 to TRBJ1-3; the D is unclear. V gave up 2 bases and J gave up 0 bases, with 8 bases separating them. The germline V gene encodes CDR1 DFQATT and CDR2 SNEGSKA (reference sequence). The CDR3 spans 14 residues. The CDR3 region has the DNA TGCAGTGCTAGACTGCAGTTCTCTGGAAACACCATATATTTT. It codes for CSARLQFSGNTIYF.

The V and J genes are TRBV7-2 and TRBJ2-1, with a possible D match to TRBD1 (6 bases). This CDR3 is built from 15 residues. With 5 bases removed from V and 8 bases from J, the gap between germline ends came to 19 bases. Germline loops: CDR1 SGHTA, CDR2 FQGNSA. The CDR3 sequence is CASSNTGRVYDEQFF. DNA of the CDR3: TGTGCCAGCAGCAATACAGGGAGAGTTTACGATGAGCAGTTCTTC. The entire variable domain, with the rest obtained from reference TRBV7-2 and TRBJ2-1, is as follows: GAGVSQSPSNKVTEKGKDVELRCDPISGHTALYWYRQSLGQGLEFLIYFQGNSAPDKSGLPSDRFSAERTGGSVSTLTIQRTQQEDSAVYLCASSNTGRVYDEQFFGPGTRLTVL.

The chain uses TRBV4-1 and TRBJ2-7; 8 nucleotides align to TRBD1. Germline CDR1 and CDR2: MGHRA and YSYEKL. V lost 4 bases to trimming and J lost 4 bases; unmatched junction nucleotides: 9. This CDR3 has 15 residues. The CDR3 DNA sequence: TGCGCCAGCAGCCTGAACAGGGGGGAATATTACGAGCAGTACTTC. The encoded protein is CASSLNRGEYYEQYF.

This clonotype was seen a single time. The rearrangement uses TRBV7-8 and TRBJ2-5; D is unclear. From germline, CDR1 is SGHVS and CDR2 FQNEAQ. The germline V and J ends were trimmed by 5 bases and 5 bases, with 15 bases remaining between them. CDR3 size: 14 residues. The CDR3, as DNA: TGTGCCAGCAGCGAGGATTTAGCCCGGGAGACCCAGTACTTC. This gives the protein CASSEDLARETQYF.

This clonotype has just a few counts. The chain has TRBV20-1 and TRBJ1-6; D is unclear. V was cut by 6 bases and J by 6 bases, with 12 bases left in between. The CDR3 loop spans 13 amino acids. Germline V CDR1 and CDR2: DFQATT, SNEGSKA (reference sequence). The CDR3 loop reads CSATLGPNSPLHF. In DNA form, the CDR3 reads TGCAGTGCCACCCTGGGCCCTAATTCACCCCTCCACTTT.